This T cell receptor beta chain was sequenced during a study of T cell repertoires in cytomegalovirus infection. One entry per CDR3 protein, called by TCRdb with MiXCR from the reads. The table includes 550,000 to 850,000 distinct CDR3 sequences, around 31% detected once. Germline V gene lookup returns CDR1 MGHRA and CDR2 YSYEKL. The CDR3 is 15 residues long. J was trimmed by 0 bases and V by 5 bases; bases with no gene match: 2. Comment on this clonotype: Antigen: not known.

The rearrangement joins TRBV4-1 to TRBJ2-3; 10 nucleotides align to TRBD2. The material sequenced was cultured PBMCs, taken from culture after CMV antigen stimulation. The sequence derives from a human donor in good health (CMV status not recorded). Some clones in this sample may be carry-over from other donors' samples. The CDR3 DNA is TGCGCCAGCAGCAAGCGGGAGGGCAGCACAGATACGCAGTATTTT. It is translated as CASSKREGSTDTQYF.